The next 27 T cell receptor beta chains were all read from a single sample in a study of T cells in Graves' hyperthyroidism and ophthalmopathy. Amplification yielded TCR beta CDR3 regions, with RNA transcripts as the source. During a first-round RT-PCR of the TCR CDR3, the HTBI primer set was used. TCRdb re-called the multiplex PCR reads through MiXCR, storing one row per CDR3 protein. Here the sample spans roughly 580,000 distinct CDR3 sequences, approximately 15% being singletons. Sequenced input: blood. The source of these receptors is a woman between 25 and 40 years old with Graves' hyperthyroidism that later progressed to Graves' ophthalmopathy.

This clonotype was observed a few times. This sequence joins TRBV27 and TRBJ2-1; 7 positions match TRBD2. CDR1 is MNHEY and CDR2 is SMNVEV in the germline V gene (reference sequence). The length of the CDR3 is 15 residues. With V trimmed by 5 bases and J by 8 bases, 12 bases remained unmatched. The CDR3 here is CASSPRTSARDEQFF. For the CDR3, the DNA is TGTGCCAGCAGTCCCAGGACTAGTGCCCGGGATGAGCAGTTCTTC.

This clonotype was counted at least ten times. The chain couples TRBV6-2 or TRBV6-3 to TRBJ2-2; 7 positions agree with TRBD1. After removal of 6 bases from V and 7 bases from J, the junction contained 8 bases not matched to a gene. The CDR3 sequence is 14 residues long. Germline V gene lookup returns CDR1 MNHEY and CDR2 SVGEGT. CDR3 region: CASRAQGRSGELFF. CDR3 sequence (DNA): TGTGCCAGCAGGGCACAGGGGCGTAGCGGGGAGCTGTTTTTT.

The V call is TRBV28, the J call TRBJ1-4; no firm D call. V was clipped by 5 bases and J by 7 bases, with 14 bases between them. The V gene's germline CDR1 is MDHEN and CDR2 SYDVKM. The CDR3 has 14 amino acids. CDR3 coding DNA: TGTGCCAGCAGTCTCACGGAGGGCAGTGAAAAACTGTTTTTT. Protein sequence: CASSLTEGSEKLFF.

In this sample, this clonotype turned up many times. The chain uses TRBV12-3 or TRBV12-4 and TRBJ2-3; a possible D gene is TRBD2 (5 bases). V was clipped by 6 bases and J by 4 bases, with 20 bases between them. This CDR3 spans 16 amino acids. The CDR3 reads CASSPAEAWRSDTQYF. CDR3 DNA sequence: TGTGCCAGCAGCCCCGCCGAAGCGTGGAGGTCAGATACGCAGTATTTT.

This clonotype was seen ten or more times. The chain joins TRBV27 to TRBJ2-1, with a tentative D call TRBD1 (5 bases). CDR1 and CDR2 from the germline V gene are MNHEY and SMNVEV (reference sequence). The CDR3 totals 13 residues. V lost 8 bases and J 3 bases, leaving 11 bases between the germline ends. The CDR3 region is CASQHDSYNEQFF. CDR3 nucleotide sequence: TGTGCCAGCCAGCACGACAGCTACAATGAGCAGTTCTTC.

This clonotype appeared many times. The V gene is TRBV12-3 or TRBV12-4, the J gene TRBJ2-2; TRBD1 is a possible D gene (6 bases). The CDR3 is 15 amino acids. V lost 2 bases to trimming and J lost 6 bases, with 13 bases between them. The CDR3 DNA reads TGTGCCAGCAGTTTAATCAGGGGATGGTCCGGGGAGCTGTTTTTT. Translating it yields CASSLIRGWSGELFF.

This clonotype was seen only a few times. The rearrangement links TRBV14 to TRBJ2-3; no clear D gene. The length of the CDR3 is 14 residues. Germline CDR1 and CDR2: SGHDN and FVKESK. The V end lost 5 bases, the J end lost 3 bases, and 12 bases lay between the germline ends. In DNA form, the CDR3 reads TGTGCCAGCAGCTTCCGCCCTAATACAGATACGCAGTATTTT. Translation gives CASSFRPNTDTQYF.

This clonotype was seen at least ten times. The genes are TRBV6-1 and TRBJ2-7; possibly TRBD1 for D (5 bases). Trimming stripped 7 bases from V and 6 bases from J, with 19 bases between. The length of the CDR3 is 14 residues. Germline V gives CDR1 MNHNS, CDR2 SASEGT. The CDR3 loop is CASKGDSGRSEQYF. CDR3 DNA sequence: TGTGCCAGCAAAGGTGACAGTGGGCGCTCCGAGCAGTACTTC.

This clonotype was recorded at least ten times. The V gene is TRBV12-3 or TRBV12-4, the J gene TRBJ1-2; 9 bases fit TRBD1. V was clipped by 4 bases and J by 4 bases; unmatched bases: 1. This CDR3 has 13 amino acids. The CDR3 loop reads CASSSTGGYGYTF. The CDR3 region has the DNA TGTGCCAGCAGTTCGACAGGGGGCTATGGCTACACCTTC.

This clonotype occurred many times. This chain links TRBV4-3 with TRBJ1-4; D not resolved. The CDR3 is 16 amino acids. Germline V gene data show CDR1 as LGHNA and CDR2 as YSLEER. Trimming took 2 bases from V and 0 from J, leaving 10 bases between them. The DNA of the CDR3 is TGCGCCAGCAGCCAATTGGCGCCAGCAACTAATGAAAAACTGTTTTTT. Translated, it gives CASSQLAPATNEKLFF.

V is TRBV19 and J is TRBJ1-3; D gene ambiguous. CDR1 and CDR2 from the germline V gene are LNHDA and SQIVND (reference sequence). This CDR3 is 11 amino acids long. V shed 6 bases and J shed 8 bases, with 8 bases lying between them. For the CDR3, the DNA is TGTGCCAGTAGAGAGTACGACACCATATATTTT. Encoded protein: CASREYDTIYF. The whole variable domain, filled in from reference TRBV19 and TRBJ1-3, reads DGGITQSPKYLFRKEGQNVTLSCEQNLNHDAMYWYRQDPGQGLRLIYYSQIVNDFQKGDIAEGYSVSREKKESFPLTVTSAQKNPTAFYLCASREYDTIYFGEGSWLTVV.

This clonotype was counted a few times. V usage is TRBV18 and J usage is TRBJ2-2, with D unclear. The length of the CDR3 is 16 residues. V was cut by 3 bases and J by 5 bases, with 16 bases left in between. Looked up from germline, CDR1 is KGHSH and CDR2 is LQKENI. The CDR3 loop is CASSPDLLTSTGELFF. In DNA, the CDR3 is TGTGCCAGCTCACCGGACCTCCTGACCTCGACCGGGGAGCTGTTTTTT.

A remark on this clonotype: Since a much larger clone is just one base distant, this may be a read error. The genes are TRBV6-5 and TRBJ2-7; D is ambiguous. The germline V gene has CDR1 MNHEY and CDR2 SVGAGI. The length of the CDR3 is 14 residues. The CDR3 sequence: CTSSYPPGRYEQYF. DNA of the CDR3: TGTACCAGCAGTTACCCCCCCGGACGGTACGAGCAGTACTTC.

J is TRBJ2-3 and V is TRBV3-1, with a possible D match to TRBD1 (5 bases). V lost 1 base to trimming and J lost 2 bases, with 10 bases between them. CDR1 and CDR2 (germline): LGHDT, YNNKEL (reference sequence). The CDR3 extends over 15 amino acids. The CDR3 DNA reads TGTGCCAGCAGCCAAGCTTTCAGGGACACAGATACGCAGTATTTT. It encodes CASSQAFRDTDTQYF.

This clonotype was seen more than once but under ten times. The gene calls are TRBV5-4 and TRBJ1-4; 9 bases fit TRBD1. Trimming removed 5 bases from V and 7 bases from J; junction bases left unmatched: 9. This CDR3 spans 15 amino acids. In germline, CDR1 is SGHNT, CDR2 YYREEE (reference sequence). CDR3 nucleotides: TGTGCCAGCAGTGGAACCGGGACAGGGAGTGAAAAACTGTTTTTT. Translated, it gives CASSGTGTGSEKLFF.

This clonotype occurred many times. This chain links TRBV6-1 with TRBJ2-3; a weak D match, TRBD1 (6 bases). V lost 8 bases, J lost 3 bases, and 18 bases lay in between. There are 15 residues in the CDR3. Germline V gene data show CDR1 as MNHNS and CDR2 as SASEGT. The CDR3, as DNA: TGTGCCAGCGCCCTTCAGACAGGATGGACAGATACGCAGTATTTT. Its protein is CASALQTGWTDTQYF.

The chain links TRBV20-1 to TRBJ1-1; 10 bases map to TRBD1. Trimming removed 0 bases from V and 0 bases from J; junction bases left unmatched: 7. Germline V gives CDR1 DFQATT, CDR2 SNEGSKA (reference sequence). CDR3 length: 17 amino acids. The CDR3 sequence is CSARDPGTGVLNTEAFF. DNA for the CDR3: TGCAGTGCTAGAGATCCCGGGACAGGGGTTTTGAACACTGAAGCTTTCTTT.

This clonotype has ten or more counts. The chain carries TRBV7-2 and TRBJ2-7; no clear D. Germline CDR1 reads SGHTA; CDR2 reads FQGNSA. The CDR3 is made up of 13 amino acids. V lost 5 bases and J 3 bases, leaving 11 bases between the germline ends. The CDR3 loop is CASSTIPSYEQYF. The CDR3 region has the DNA TGTGCCAGCAGCACAATCCCTAGCTACGAGCAGTACTTC.

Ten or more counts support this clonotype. The CDR3, as DNA: TGTGCCAGCAGCTTTGAAGGGGGACAAGCGAGCTCCTATAATTCACCCCTCCACTTT. This gives the protein CASSFEGGQASSYNSPLHF. The chain recombines TRBV7-2 with TRBJ1-6; D may be TRBD1 (6 bases). This CDR3 contains 19 residues. The V gene's germline CDR1 is SGHTA and CDR2 FQGNSA. V lost 3 bases and J lost 0, with 18 bases in between.

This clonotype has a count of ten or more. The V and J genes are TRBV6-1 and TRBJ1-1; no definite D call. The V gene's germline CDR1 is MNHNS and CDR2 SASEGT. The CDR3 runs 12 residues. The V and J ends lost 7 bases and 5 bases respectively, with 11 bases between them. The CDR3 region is CASTSPGTEAFF. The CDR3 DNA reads TGTGCCAGCACTTCCCCTGGGACTGAAGCTTTCTTT.

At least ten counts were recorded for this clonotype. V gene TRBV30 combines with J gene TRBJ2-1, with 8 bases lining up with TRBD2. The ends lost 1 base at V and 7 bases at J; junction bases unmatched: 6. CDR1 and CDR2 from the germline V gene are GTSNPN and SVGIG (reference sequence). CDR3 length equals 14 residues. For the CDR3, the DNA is TGTGCCTGGAGTGAAGCGGGAGAGGGTAATGAGCAGTTCTTC. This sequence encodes CAWSEAGEGNEQFF.

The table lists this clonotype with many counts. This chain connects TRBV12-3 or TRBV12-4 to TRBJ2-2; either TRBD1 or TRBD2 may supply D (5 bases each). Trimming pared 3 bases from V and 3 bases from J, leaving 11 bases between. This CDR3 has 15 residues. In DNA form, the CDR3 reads TGTGCCAGCAGTTTGAAGCTGGGGGACACCGGGGAGCTGTTTTTT. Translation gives CASSLKLGDTGELFF.

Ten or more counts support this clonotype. CDR3 loop: CASSPREQGVYGYTF. CDR3 DNA sequence: TGTGCCAGCTCACCAAGAGAACAGGGCGTCTATGGCTACACCTTC. This chain uses TRBV18 with TRBJ1-2, with D possibly being TRBD1 (6 bases). CDR3 length: 15 amino acids. The V and J ends lost 2 bases and 4 bases respectively, with 14 bases between them. CDR1 KGHSH and CDR2 LQKENI come from the germline V gene.

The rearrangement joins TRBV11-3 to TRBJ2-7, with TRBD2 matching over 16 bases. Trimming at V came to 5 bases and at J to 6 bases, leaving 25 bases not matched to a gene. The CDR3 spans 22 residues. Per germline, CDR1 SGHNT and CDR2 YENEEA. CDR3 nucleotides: TGTGCCAGCAGCCCTTGGACAGATTCGGGACTAGCGGGAGGGCCCCAGGGTGGCGAGCAGTACTTC. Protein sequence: CASSPWTDSGLAGGPQGGEQYF. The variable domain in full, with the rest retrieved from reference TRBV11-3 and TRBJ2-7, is EAGVVQSPRYKIIEKKQPVAFWCNPISGHNTLYWYLQNLGQGPELLIRYENEEAVDDSQLPKDRFSAERLKGVDSTLKIQPAELGDSAVYLCASSPWTDSGLAGGPQGGEQYFGPGTRLTVT.

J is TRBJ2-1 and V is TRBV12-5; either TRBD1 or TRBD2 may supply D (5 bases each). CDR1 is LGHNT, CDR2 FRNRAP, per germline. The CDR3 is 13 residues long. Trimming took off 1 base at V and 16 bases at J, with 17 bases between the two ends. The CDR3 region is CASGLASSGKSFF. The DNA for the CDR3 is TGTGCTAGTGGTTTGGCTAGCTCAGGGAAATCATTCTTC.

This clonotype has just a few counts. The CDR3 bases are TGTGCCAGCAGTCGTGGGACTTCGGAGACCCAGTACTTC. Its translation: CASSRGTSETQYF. V usage is TRBV27 and J usage is TRBJ2-5; TRBD2 is a possible D gene (6 bases). The CDR3 totals 13 residues. From germline, CDR1 is MNHEY and CDR2 SMNVEV (reference sequence). Trimming pared 5 bases from V and 5 bases from J, leaving 12 bases between.

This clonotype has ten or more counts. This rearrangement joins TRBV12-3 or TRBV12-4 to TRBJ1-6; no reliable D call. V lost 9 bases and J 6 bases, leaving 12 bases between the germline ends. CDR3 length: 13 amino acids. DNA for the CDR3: TGTGCCAGTAGTCCGATGGGTAATTCACCCCTCCACTTT. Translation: CASSPMGNSPLHF.